By sample fraction, the clone carrying this TCR beta chain is medium-sized (0.01 to 0.1%). In the same sample, other DNA sequences code for this CDR3. It was with 60 Vbeta and 13 Jbeta primers that the PCR ran. Generated by immunoSEQ multiplex PCR, the TCRdb table keeps only in-frame clones and is missing some. The profile covers over 130,000 clones, with around 90% appearing a single time and about 0.51% taken by the ten largest. This entry comes from a study of cytomegalovirus exposure and HLA in healthy donors. This CDR3 is built from 16 residues. Germline trimming cut 4 bases from V and 4 bases from J; bases unmatched to any gene: 4. Germline CDR1 and CDR2: LGHNA and YNFKEQ.

Material for sequencing was PBMCs. This chain uses TRBV4-2 with TRBJ2-1, with 13 bases lining up with TRBD2. The TCR comes from a woman aged 40-49 years in good health and CMV-seronegative. The CDR3 loop reads CASSPSGLAGYNEQFF. In DNA, the CDR3 is TGTGCCAGCAGCCCGTCGGGACTAGCGGGGTACAATGAGCAGTTCTTC.